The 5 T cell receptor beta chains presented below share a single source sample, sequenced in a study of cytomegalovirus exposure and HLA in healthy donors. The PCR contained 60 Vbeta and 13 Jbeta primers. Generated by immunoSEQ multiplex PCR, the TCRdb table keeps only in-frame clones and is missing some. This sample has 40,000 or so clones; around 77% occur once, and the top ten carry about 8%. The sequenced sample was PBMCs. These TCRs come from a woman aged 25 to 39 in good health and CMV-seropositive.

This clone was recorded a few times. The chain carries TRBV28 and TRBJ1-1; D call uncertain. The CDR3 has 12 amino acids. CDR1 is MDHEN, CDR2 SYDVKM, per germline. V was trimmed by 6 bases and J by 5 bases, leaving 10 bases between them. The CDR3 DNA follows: TGTGCCAGCAGCTTACGGTTAACTGAAGCTTTCTTT. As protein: CASSLRLTEAFF.

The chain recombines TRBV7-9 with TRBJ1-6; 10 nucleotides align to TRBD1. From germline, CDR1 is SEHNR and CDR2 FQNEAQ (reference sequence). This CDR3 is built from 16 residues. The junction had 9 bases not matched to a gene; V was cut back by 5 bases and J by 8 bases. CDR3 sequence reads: CASSLGTGDRYSPLHF. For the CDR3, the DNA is TGTGCCAGCAGCCTAGGGACAGGGGATCGGTATTCACCCCTCCACTTT.

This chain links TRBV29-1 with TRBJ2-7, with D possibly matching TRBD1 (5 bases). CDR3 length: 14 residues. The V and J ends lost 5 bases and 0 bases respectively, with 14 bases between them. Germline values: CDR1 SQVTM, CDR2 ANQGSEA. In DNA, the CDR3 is TGCAGCGTTTCCCCCCGCAGGGACTCCTACGAGCAGTACTTC. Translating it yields CSVSPRRDSYEQYF.

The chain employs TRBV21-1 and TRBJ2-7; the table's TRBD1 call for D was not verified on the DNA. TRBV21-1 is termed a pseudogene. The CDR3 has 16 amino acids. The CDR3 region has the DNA TGTGCCAGCAGCAAAGTCAGGGCAGGGCAGGTCTACGAGCAGTACTTC. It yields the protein CASSKVRAGQVYEQYF.

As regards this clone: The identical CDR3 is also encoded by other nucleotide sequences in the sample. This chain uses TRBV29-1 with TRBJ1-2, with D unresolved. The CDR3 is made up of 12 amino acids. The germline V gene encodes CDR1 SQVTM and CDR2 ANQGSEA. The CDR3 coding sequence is TGCAGTGCCCAGGTCCAGGTCTATGGCTACACCTTC. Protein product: CSAQVQVYGYTF.